A selection of T cell receptor beta chains follows, all from one sample in a study of metastatic and nonmetastatic thyroid tumors. Using MiXCR, TCRdb reanalyzed the PCR reads. The profile covers roughly 4,900 clones, with roughly 27% appearing a single time and approximately 17% taken by the ten largest. What was sequenced was adjacent normal tissue. The receptors derive from a female donor with papillary thyroid cancer or a benign thyroid nodule (not recorded which). Some clones in this sample may be carry-over from other donors' samples. Each CDR3 is given with its conserved first and last residue. Each record gives: D gene, clone size, V gene, J gene, CDR3 DNA, CDR3 protein. A D gene is named only where the DNA matches it firmly. The listing skips clone size in some rows; elsewhere it reads once, few, many or a size class.

>NA|few|TRBV6-2/TRBV6-3|TRBJ1-2
TGTGCCAGCAGTTACTCGACCATCGGGACCCACAGAGGTGGCTACACCTTC
CASSYSTIGTHRGGYTF
>TRBD2|few|TRBV6-1|TRBJ2-7
TGTGCCAGCAGTCCCTGGACTAGCGGAGCCTCCTACGAGCAGTACTTC
CASSPWTSGASYEQYF
>NA|NA|TRBV7-3|TRBJ2-1
TGTGCCAGCAGCTTAAGACGGGGAACCCACAATGAGCAGTTCTTC
CASSLRRGTHNEQFF
>TRBD1|NA|TRBV7-9|TRBJ1-2
TGTGCCAGCAGCTCAACCCCGGACAGGGGGGATGGCCACACCTTC
CASSSTPDRGDGHTF
>TRBD2|many|TRBV20-1|TRBJ2-1
TGCAGTGCTAGCGAGTCCCTTCGACTAGCGGGGTACAATGAGCAGTTCTTC
CSASESLRLAGYNEQFF
>TRBD1|few|TRBV29-1|TRBJ2-2
TGCAGCGTTGCGGACAGGGGCGTTAGGGGCACCGGGGAGCTGTTTTTT
CSVADRGVRGTGELFF
>TRBD1|few|TRBV6-2/TRBV6-3|TRBJ1-2
TGTGCCAGCAGCTGGGACAGGGCCCCCTATGGCTACACCTTC
CASSWDRAPYGYTF
>NA|few|TRBV2|TRBJ2-7
TGTGCCATCACTCGGGGGCAACCCGAGGCCTACGAGCAGTACTTC
CAITRGQPEAYEQYF
>TRBD2|few|TRBV6-1|TRBJ2-1
TGTGCCAGCAGGGAGAGCGGGGTACGCCGAAATGAGCAGTTCTTC
CASRESGVRRNEQFF
>TRBD2|NA|TRBV28|TRBJ2-1
TGTGCCAGCAGTGTCCTTAGCGGGAACAATGAGCAGTTCTTC
CASSVLSGNNEQFF
>NA|NA|TRBV20-1|TRBJ2-3
TGCAGTGCTAGTCCGGGACAATGGGATACGCAGTATTTT
CSASPGQWDTQYF
>TRBD2|NA|TRBV19|TRBJ2-1
TGTGCCAGTAGCCCAACTGGGGGAGGGCCAAGCAATGAGCAGTTCTTC
CASSPTGGGPSNEQFF
>NA|NA|TRBV28|TRBJ1-3
TGTGCCAGCATCGGCTCAGCATACTCTGGAAACACCATATATTTT
CASIGSAYSGNTIYF
>NA|NA|TRBV4-1|TRBJ2-1
TGCGCCAGCAGCCAAGGTGCGGGTAGTAGCTCCTACAATGAGCAGTTCTTC
CASSQGAGSSSYNEQFF
>NA|few|TRBV27|TRBJ2-7
TGTGCCAGCAGTTTATCTACCGGAGGGCTCTACGAGCAGTACTTC
CASSLSTGGLYEQYF
>NA|NA|TRBV6-1|TRBJ2-7
TGTGCCAGCAGTGCAACAAATGGCTACGAGCAGTACTTC
CASSATNGYEQYF
>TRBD2|few|TRBV6-2/TRBV6-3|TRBJ2-1
TGTGCCAGCAGTTACGGACTAGCGGCCTACAATGAGCAGTTCTTC
CASSYGLAAYNEQFF
>NA|medium-sized|TRBV2|TRBJ2-3
TGTGCCAGCAGGGACAGACCTTACACAGATACGCAGTATTTT
CASRDRPYTDTQYF
>TRBD1|few|TRBV10-2|TRBJ1-4
TGTGCCAGCAGCCCCGGGACAGGGGGCGGAGAAAAACTGTTTTTT
CASSPGTGGGEKLFF
>NA|medium-sized|TRBV6-6|TRBJ1-1
TGTGCCGGCGCAATCGGGGGGGGGACTGAAGCTTTCTTT
CAGAIGGGTEAFF
>NA|NA|TRBV27|TRBJ1-5
TGTGCCAGCAGAGGGACCCGGGGGCCTAGCAATCAGCCCCAGCATTTT
CASRGTRGPSNQPQHF
>NA|once|TRBV20-1|TRBJ1-6
TGCAGTGCTGGAGGACAGAATAATTCACCCCTCCACTTT
CSAGGQNNSPLHF
>TRBD2|NA|TRBV19|TRBJ2-1
TGTGCCAGTAGTCTAGCGGGAGGCAATGAGCAGTTCTTC
CASSLAGGNEQFF
>NA|few|TRBV6-2/TRBV6-3|TRBJ2-3
TGTGCCAGCATGGGGCGGACGTCTAGCACAGATACGCAGTATTTT
CASMGRTSSTDTQYF
>TRBD1|NA|TRBV10-1|TRBJ1-1
TGCGCCAGCAGTGACGGCCAGGGGGTAGCCAGAGCTTTCTTT
CASSDGQGVARAFF
>NA|NA|TRBV28|TRBJ2-3
TGTGCCAGCAGACGCCTAGATTTTGGCACAGATACGCAGTATTTT
CASRRLDFGTDTQYF
>TRBD1|large|TRBV2|TRBJ1-2
TGTGCCAGGGGGGACAGGAGCTATGGCTACACCTTC
CARGDRSYGYTF
>NA|few|TRBV2|TRBJ1-3
TGTGCCAGCAGTGAACAGGGTCCGAGTAACACCATATATTTT
CASSEQGPSNTIYF
>TRBD2|few|TRBV6-2/TRBV6-3|TRBJ2-1
TGTGCCAGCAGGTACAATCTAGCGGGAGGTAGGAATGAGCAGTTCTTC
CASRYNLAGGRNEQFF
>NA|NA|TRBV20-1|TRBJ1-5
TGCAGTGTCCGCCGGGACAGCAATCAGCCCCAGCATTTT
CSVRRDSNQPQHF
>TRBD2|few|TRBV12-3/TRBV12-4|TRBJ2-1
TGTGCCAGCAGTTTAAGGGGACTAGCGGGAGTGGGTGAGCAGTTCTTC
CASSLRGLAGVGEQFF
>NA|large|TRBV6-2/TRBV6-3|TRBJ2-3
TGTGCCAGCAGCAGTCTAAGGGGAGATACGCAGTATTTT
CASSSLRGDTQYF
>NA|few|TRBV27|TRBJ1-1
TGTGCCAGCAGTTTATACAAGAACACTGAAGCTTTCTTT
CASSLYKNTEAFF